The 11 T cell receptor beta chains listed next were all sequenced from one sample in a study of blood T cell repertoires in COVID-19. Sequencing was performed with immunoSEQ multiplex PCR; in TCRdb, only in-frame clones are kept and a portion is missing. The sample includes 70,000 to 100,000 clones, roughly 80% seen only once; the top ten take roughly 16%. The sequenced sample was peripheral blood. These receptors were obtained from an elderly woman with acute or convalescent COVID-19.

This clone was found a few times. The chain has TRBV5-6 and TRBJ2-7, with D perhaps TRBD2 (5 bases). Trimming removed 4 bases at V and 3 bases at J, with 11 bases between. There are 13 residues in the CDR3. Germline values: CDR1 SGHDT, CDR2 YYEEEE. The CDR3: CASSADLHYEQYF. As DNA, the CDR3 is TGTGCCAGCAGCGCGGACTTACACTACGAGCAGTACTTC.

The V call is TRBV7-6, the J call TRBJ2-7; D may be TRBD2 (5 bases). Trimming pared 4 bases from V and 7 bases from J, leaving 8 bases between. CDR3 length: 11 amino acids. Germline values: CDR1 SGHVS, CDR2 FNYEAQ. The DNA of the CDR3 is TGTGCCAGCAGCTCCGGACTTGAGCAGTACTTC. As protein: CASSSGLEQYF.

This chain uses TRBV11-1 with TRBJ1-6; 9 nucleotides line up with TRBD1. Trimming took 5 bases from V and 7 from J; bases not matched to a gene: 6. From germline, CDR1 is SGHAT and CDR2 FQDESV (reference sequence). The CDR3 consists of 15 residues. The CDR3 loop is CASSQDRGGNSPLHF. As DNA, the CDR3 is TGTGCCAGCAGCCAGGACAGGGGTGGAAATTCACCCCTCCACTTT. Filled out from reference TRBV11-1 and TRBJ1-6, the complete variable domain reads EAEVAQSPRYKITEKSQAVAFWCDPISGHATLYWYRQILGQGPELLVQFQDESVVDDSQLPKDRFSAERLKGVDSTLKIQPAELGDSAMYLCASSQDRGGNSPLHFGNGTRLTVT.

The CDR3 reads CASSGTGFGANVLTF. The CDR3 DNA sequence: TGTGCCAGCAGCGGGACAGGGTTTGGGGCCAACGTCCTGACTTTC. The chain has TRBV9 and TRBJ2-6; 8 bases fit TRBD1. Germline assignment: CDR1 SGDLS and CDR2 YYNGEE. CDR3 size: 15 residues. Germline trimming cut 3 bases from V and 3 bases from J; bases unmatched to any gene: 2. The full variable domain, with the rest looked up from reference TRBV9 and TRBJ2-6, is DSGVTQTPKHLITATGQRVTLRCSPRSGDLSVYWYQQSLDQGLQFLIQYYNGEERAKGNILERFSAQQFPDLHSELNLSSLELGDSALYFCASSGTGFGANVLTFGAGSRLTVL.

This clone has more than one count but fewer than ten. The rearrangement uses TRBV7-9 and TRBJ2-7; maybe TRBD2 (6 bases). Trimming pared 4 bases from V and 3 bases from J, leaving 13 bases between. This CDR3 contains 14 residues. Per the germline V gene, CDR1 is SEHNR and CDR2 is FQNEAQ (reference sequence). The CDR3 spells CASSSTGGYYEQYF. In DNA form, the CDR3 reads TGTGCCAGCAGCTCGACCGGGGGTTACTACGAGCAGTACTTC.

The chain has TRBV6-1 and TRBJ1-3; D call uncertain. This CDR3 is 15 amino acids long. The V end lost 1 base, the J end lost 4 bases, and 11 bases lay between the germline ends. Germline V CDR1 and CDR2: MNHNS, SASEGT. This CDR3 is CASSEVSLGGNTIYF. CDR3 bases: TGTGCCAGCAGTGAAGTTAGCCTCGGGGGAAACACCATATATTTT.

This clone showed up just once. The V and J genes are TRBV7-3 and TRBJ1-1; tentatively, D is TRBD1 (6 bases). Germline CDR1 reads SGHTA; CDR2 reads FQGTGA. The germline V and J ends were trimmed by 2 bases and 1 base, with 11 bases remaining between them. The CDR3 extends over 15 amino acids. CDR3 loop: CASSLQAGANTEAFF. DNA for the CDR3: TGTGCCAGCAGCTTACAGGCAGGGGCGAACACTGAAGCTTTCTTT.

The chain links TRBV19 to TRBJ1-2; D is unclear. The CDR3 has 16 residues. Trimming stripped 6 bases from V and 0 bases from J, with 17 bases between. Germline CDR1 reads LNHDA; CDR2 reads SQIVND (reference sequence). This chain's CDR3 is CASSPGLTLANYGYTF. The CDR3 DNA is TGTGCCAGTAGCCCCGGACTCACTCTAGCTAACTATGGCTACACCTTC.

The chain employs TRBV29-1 and TRBJ2-7, with D possibly TRBD2 on 6 matching bases. This CDR3 region has 11 residues. CDR1 is SQVTM, CDR2 ANQGSEA, per germline. V was shortened by 8 bases and J by 0 bases, with 8 bases between the two germline ends. The CDR3 nucleotides read TGCAGCTGCGGGATCTCCTACGAGCAGTACTTC. Its translation is CSCGISYEQYF.

The chain is built from TRBV10-3 and TRBJ2-5; 9 nucleotides align to TRBD1. The germline CDR1 and CDR2 sequences are ENHRY and SYGVKD. CDR3 length equals 14 residues. V was clipped by 6 bases and J by 4 bases; unmatched bases: 6. CDR3 sequence: CAIRLQGAVETQYF. CDR3 coding DNA: TGTGCCATCAGGCTACAGGGGGCAGTAGAGACCCAGTACTTC.

This chain joins TRBV6-5 and TRBJ1-1, with D perhaps TRBD1 (5 bases). In germline, CDR1 is MNHEY, CDR2 SVGAGI. The CDR3 runs 13 residues. The ends were cut back, 4 bases at V and 6 bases at J, with 12 bases in the middle. In nucleotides, the CDR3 is TGTGCCAGCAGTTTGGGACTCCCGGCTGAAGCTTTCTTT. This encodes CASSLGLPAEAFF.